These 6 T cell receptor beta chains came from one sample sequenced in a study of OX40 agonist ivuxolimab in advanced cancers. Libraries were constructed by the immunoSEQ multiplex PCR assay. TCRdb provides this immuneACCESS table in a form limited to in-frame rearrangements. Some clones are lacking; in checked studies, under half of them reflect an unresolved V gene, and why the rest are absent is not known. The sample yields some 99,000 clones; approximately 80% were counted once. The ten most abundant clones make up about 1.5% of the sample. Sequenced material: CD4+ or CD8+ T cells sorted from blood, taken in a trial of the OX40 agonist ivuxolimab. The receptors here all came from an adult with an advanced solid tumor such as melanoma, head and neck, liver or kidney cancer.

The V call is TRBV5-4, the J call TRBJ2-3, with D possibly TRBD2 on 5 matching bases. The CDR3 contains 12 residues. Germline values: CDR1 SGHNT, CDR2 YYREEE (reference sequence). Trimming took 3 bases from V and 8 from J, leaving 10 bases between them. The CDR3 coding sequence is TGTGCCAGCAGCTCCGGACTGAGTACGCAGTATTTT. This codes for CASSSGLSTQYF.

This clone was recorded once. The J gene is TRBJ1-1, the V gene TRBV4-3; no firm D call. Germline V gene sequence: CDR1 LGHNA, CDR2 YSLEER. The germline V and J ends were trimmed by 2 bases and 1 base, with 5 bases remaining between them. CDR3 length equals 13 residues. For the CDR3, the DNA is TGCGCCAGCAGCCAACAAGAGAACACTGAAGCTTTCTTT. Translated, it gives CASSQQENTEAFF.

This chain uses TRBV5-4 with TRBJ1-5; D is perhaps TRBD1 (5 bases). The CDR3 sequence is 14 residues long. Germline V gene lookup returns CDR1 SGHNT and CDR2 YYREEE (reference sequence). Trimming took off 1 base at V and 3 bases at J, with 8 bases between the two ends. The CDR3 spells CASSLRGNNQPQHF. DNA of the CDR3: TGTGCCAGCAGCTTGCGGGGGAACAATCAGCCCCAGCATTTT. Looking up the rest from reference TRBV5-4 and TRBJ1-5 gives the full variable domain: ETGVTQSPTHLIKTRGQQVTLRCSSQSGHNTVSWYQQALGQGPQFIFQYYREEENGRGNFPPRFSGLQFPNYSSELNVNALELDDSALYLCASSLRGNNQPQHFGDGTRLSIL.

V is TRBV4-2 and J is TRBJ2-6; D may be TRBD1 (5 bases). V lost 4 bases and J lost 2, with 15 bases in between. This CDR3 is 17 amino acids long. In germline, CDR1 is LGHNA, CDR2 YNFKEQ. CDR3 nucleotide sequence: TGTGCCAGCAGCCTACAGGCGCGTACCACTGGGGCCAACGTCCTGACTTTC. Translating gives CASSLQARTTGANVLTF.

The rearrangement joins TRBV7-2 to TRBJ1-5; 7 nucleotides match TRBD1. Germline V CDR1 and CDR2: SGHTA, FQGNSA. Germline trimming cut 1 base from V and 4 bases from J; bases unmatched to any gene: 7. The CDR3 sequence is 16 residues long. In DNA form, the CDR3 reads TGTGCCAGCAGCTTAGGCTGGACAGGATCGAATCAGCCCCAGCATTTT. It yields the protein CASSLGWTGSNQPQHF.

The rearrangement uses TRBV27 and TRBJ2-2, with 7 bases aligning to TRBD1. The CDR3 runs 19 residues. Germline CDR1 reads MNHEY; CDR2 reads SMNVEV (reference sequence). V was pared by 5 bases and J by 4 bases, with 19 bases of the junction left unmatched. The CDR3 spells CASSAPPGTDPRPTGELFF. DNA of the CDR3: TGTGCCAGCAGTGCACCCCCCGGGACAGACCCTCGGCCCACCGGGGAGCTGTTTTTT.